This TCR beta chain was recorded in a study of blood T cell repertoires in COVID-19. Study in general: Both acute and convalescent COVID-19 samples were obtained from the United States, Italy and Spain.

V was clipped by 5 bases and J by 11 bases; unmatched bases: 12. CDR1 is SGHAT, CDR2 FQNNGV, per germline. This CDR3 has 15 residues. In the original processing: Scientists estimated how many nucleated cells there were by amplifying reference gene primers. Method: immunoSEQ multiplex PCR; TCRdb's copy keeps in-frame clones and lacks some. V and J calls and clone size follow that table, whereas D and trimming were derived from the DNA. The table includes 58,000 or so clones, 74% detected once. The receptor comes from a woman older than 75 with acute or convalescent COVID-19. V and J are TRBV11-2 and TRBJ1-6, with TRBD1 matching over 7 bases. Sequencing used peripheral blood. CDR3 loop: CASSRVSGQRPPLHF. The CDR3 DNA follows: TGTGCCAGCAGCCGGGTTTCGGGACAGAGGCCACCCCTCCACTTT.